This T cell receptor (beta chain) was sequenced for a study of T cell repertoires in cytomegalovirus infection. For the study at large: Carrying CMV and the relevant HLA type showed in public TCR beta signatures. Study outcomes and limitations: HLA-C-restricted CMV-specific TCR beta clonotypes were dominant in the ex vivo response. Cumulative frequency (of public TCR beta family members) identified carriers of CMV plus the relevant HLA.

This clonotype occurred many times. The antigen remains unidentified. The CDR3 has 14 amino acids. Germline V gene lookup returns CDR1 SGHTA and CDR2 FQGNSA. The germline V and J ends were trimmed by 2 bases and 0 bases, with 8 bases remaining between them. TCRdb independently ran MiXCR on the reads; one entry per CDR3 protein. This repertoire shows some 150,000 distinct CDR3 sequences, roughly 6% found once; its top ten account for around 17%. Specimen: PBMCs. The source is a human donor in good health (CMV status not recorded). Some clones in this sample may be carry-over from other donors' samples. The rearrangement joins TRBV7-2 to TRBJ2-7; D remains ambiguous. The CDR3 region has the DNA TGTGCCAGCAGCTTATTGGCAGACTCCTACGAGCAGTACTTC. Its protein product is CASSLLADSYEQYF.